The 7 T cell receptor beta chains reported below all come from one sample, sequenced in a study of regulatory T cells in long-lasting Graves disease. Arm-PCR of CDR3 regions and iRepertoire HTBI primers were used to build TCR beta libraries. TCRdb reprocessed the multiplex PCR reads via MiXCR and lists one record per CDR3 protein. The table includes approximately 400,000 distinct CDR3 sequences, 15% detected once. Time point given: newly diagnosed GD, antithyroid drugs for less than 3 months. TCR sequences were obtained from RNA taken from PBMCs. The same data also contributed to another study, on T cells in Graves' hyperthyroidism and ophthalmopathy.

Sequencing used peripheral blood mononuclear cells (PBMCs), obtained at new diagnosis, from a patient treated with antithyroid drugs. All receptors come from a young woman with Graves disease.

The rearrangement joins TRBV20-1 to TRBJ2-5; 9 nucleotides match TRBD2. The length of the CDR3 is 12 residues. J gave up 4 bases and V 6 bases, and 3 bases lay outside the gene matches. The germline CDR1 and CDR2 sequences are DFQATT and SNEGSKA (reference sequence). CDR3 nucleotide sequence: TGCAGTGCACAAGCGGGAGGAGAGACCCAGTACTTC. This encodes CSAQAGGETQYF.

This sequence joins TRBV5-1 and TRBJ1-6; possibly TRBD1 for D (5 bases). Germline V gene lookup returns CDR1 SGHRS and CDR2 YFSETQ. This CDR3 has 15 amino acids. V gave up 0 bases and J gave up 7 bases, with 11 bases separating them. The CDR3 nucleotides are TGCGCCAGCAGCTTGGGGGGGAGGGTGAATTCACCCCTCCACTTT. It is translated as CASSLGGRVNSPLHF.

This clonotype came up a few times. J is TRBJ1-1 and V is TRBV28, with a tentative D call TRBD1 (6 bases). CDR1 MDHEN and CDR2 SYDVKM come from the germline V gene. The CDR3 consists of 15 residues. Between the trimmed V and J ends, which lost 11 bases and 4 bases, there was a span of 23 bases. The CDR3, as DNA: TGTGCCTGGGCTCCGCTGGGGGCCGCGGGCACTGAAGCTTTCTTT. This codes for CAWAPLGAAGTEAFF.

The V gene is TRBV19, the J gene TRBJ1-5; D is uncertain. Germline V gene lookup returns CDR1 LNHDA and CDR2 SQIVND (reference sequence). The CDR3 extends over 12 amino acids. V gave up 8 bases and J gave up 7 bases, with 12 bases separating them. Here the CDR3 DNA reads TGTGCCAGTCGGTGGGCAGAACAGCCCCAGCATTTT. It yields the protein CASRWAEQPQHF.

In this sample, this clonotype turned up many times. The CDR3 DNA is TGTGCCAGCAGTTACTCGGGGGTGGCGGAGACCCAGTACTTC. Translating it yields CASSYSGVAETQYF. The V and J genes are TRBV6-6 and TRBJ2-5; D assignment may be TRBD1 or TRBD2 (5 bases each). The CDR3 contains 14 residues. Germline lookup yields CDR1 MNHNY and CDR2 SVGAGI (reference sequence). The V and J ends lost 0 bases and 5 bases respectively, with 10 bases between them.

CDR3 in amino acids: CASSSTGQGQETQYF. Written as DNA, the CDR3 is TGTGCCAGCAGCTCAACGGGACAGGGCCAAGAGACCCAGTACTTC. V and J are TRBV11-3 and TRBJ2-5, with 9 bases aligning to TRBD1. The CDR3 runs 15 residues. Germline V gives CDR1 SGHNT, CDR2 YENEEA. With 4 bases clipped from V and 1 base from J, the junction kept 4 bases outside the gene matches.

V and J are TRBV27 and TRBJ2-7; TRBD2 matches at 10 bases. Germline CDR1 reads MNHEY; CDR2 reads SMNVEV (reference sequence). The ends lost 4 bases at V and 3 bases at J; junction bases unmatched: 12. This CDR3 contains 17 residues. CDR3 DNA: TGTGCCAGCAGTTCCAATCTAGCGGGAGCCACCTACTACGAGCAGTACTTC. Encoded protein: CASSSNLAGATYYEQYF.